The source of this T cell receptor beta chain is a study of OX40 agonist ivuxolimab in advanced cancers. This CDR3 contains 14 residues. CDR1 is MGHRA and CDR2 is YSYEKL in the germline V gene. Between the trimmed V and J ends, which lost 5 bases and 5 bases, there was a span of 15 bases. TCRdb keeps only in-frame clones here, not all; method: immunoSEQ multiplex PCR. The sample contains about 26,000 clones, about nine tenths of which appear only once. The receptor comes from an adult with an advanced solid tumor such as melanoma, head and neck, liver or kidney cancer. Sequences were derived from CD4+ or CD8+ T cells sorted from blood, sampled in a trial of the OX40 agonist ivuxolimab. The V gene is TRBV4-1, the J gene TRBJ2-5; D is undetermined. This chain's CDR3 is CASSDLLGRETQYF. CDR3 DNA: TGCGCCAGCAGCGATCTACTTGGACGGGAGACCCAGTACTTC.